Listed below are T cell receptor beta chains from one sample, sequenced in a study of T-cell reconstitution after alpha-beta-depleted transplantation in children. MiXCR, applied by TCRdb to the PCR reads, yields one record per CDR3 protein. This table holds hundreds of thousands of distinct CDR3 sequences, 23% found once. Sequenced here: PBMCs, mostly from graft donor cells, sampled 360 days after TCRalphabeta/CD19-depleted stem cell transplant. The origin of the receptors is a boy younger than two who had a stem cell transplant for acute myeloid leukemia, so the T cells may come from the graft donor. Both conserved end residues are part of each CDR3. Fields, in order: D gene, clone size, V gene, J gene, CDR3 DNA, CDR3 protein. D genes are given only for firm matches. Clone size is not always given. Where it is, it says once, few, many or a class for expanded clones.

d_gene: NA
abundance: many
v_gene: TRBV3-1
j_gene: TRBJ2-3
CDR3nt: TGTGCCAGCAGCCAAGTACGAGGGGGGGGATGGTCAGATACGCAGTATTTT
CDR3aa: CASSQVRGGGWSDTQYF

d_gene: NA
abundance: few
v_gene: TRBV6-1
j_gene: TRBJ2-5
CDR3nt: TGTGCCAGCAGCACTGAAGGGTTTGCTGCGGAGACCCAGTACTTC
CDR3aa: CASSTEGFAAETQYF

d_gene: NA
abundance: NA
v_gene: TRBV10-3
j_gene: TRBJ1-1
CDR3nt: TGTGCCATCAGTCCTGACAGGAACACTGAAGCTTTCTTT
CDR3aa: CAISPDRNTEAFF

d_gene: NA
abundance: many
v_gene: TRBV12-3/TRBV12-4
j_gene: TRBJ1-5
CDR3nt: TGTGCCAGCCGTGACGCCGGGGCGAGAAATCAGCCCCAGCATTTT
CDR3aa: CASRDAGARNQPQHF

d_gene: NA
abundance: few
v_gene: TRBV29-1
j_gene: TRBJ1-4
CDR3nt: TGCAGCGTTACGGGACCCTCTAATGAAAAACTGTTTTTT
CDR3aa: CSVTGPSNEKLFF

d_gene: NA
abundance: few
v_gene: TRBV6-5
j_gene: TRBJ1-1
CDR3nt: TGTGCCAGCAGTTATCGAAACCGGGACACAGAAGCTTTCTTT
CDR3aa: CASSYRNRDTEAFF

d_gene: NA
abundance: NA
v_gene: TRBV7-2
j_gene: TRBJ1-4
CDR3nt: TGTGCCAGCAGCTCGGACGGGTATAATGAAAAACTGTTTTTT
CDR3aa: CASSSDGYNEKLFF

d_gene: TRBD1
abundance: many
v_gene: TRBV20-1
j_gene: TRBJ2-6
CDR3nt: TGCAGTGCCTCGGGACAGGGGATCTCTGGGGCCAACGTCCTGACTTTC
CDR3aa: CSASGQGISGANVLTF

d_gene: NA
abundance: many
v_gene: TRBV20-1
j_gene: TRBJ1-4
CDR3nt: TGCAGTGCTGAAAGATGGTCGGAAAAACTGTTTTTT
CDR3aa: CSAERWSEKLFF

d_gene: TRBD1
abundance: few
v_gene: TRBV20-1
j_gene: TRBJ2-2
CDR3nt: TGCAGTGCTAGGCCCGGGACAGGGACGACCGGGGAGCTGTTTTTT
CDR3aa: CSARPGTGTTGELFF

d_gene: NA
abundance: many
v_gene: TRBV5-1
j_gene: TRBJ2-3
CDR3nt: TGCGCCAGCAGCCTACCGGACAGATACACAGATACGCAGTATTTT
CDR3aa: CASSLPDRYTDTQYF

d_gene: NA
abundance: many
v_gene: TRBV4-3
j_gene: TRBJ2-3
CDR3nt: TGCGCCAGCAGCCAAGTACTAGTTGGAGATACGCAGTATTTT
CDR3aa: CASSQVLVGDTQYF

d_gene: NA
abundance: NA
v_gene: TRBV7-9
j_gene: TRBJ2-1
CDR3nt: TGTGCCAGCAGCTTAAAACCGGGACTGACTCTTGGGAATGAGCAGTTCTTC
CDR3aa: CASSLKPGLTLGNEQFF

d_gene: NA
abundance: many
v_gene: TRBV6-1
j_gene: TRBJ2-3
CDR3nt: TGTGCCAGCAGTGTTAGCCTACTCACAGATACGCAGTATTTT
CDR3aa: CASSVSLLTDTQYF

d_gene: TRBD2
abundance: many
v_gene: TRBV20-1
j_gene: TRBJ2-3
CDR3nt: TGCAGTGCTAGCTTGAGACTAGCGGATAGCACAGATACGCAGTATTTT
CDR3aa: CSASLRLADSTDTQYF

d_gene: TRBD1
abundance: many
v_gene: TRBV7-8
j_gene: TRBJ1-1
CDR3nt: TGTGCCAGCAGCGCTACCAGGACAGGGGAGGAGAGGGCTTTCTTT
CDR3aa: CASSATRTGEERAFF

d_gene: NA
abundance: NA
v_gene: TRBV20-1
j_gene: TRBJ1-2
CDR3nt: TGCAGTGCTAGAACCTTACAGGGACCCTATGGCTACACCTTC
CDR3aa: CSARTLQGPYGYTF

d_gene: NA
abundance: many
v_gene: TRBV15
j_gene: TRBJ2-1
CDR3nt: TGTGCCACCAGCAGAGATCCCGTCCAGGGTTCCTACAATGAGCAGTTCTTC
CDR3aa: CATSRDPVQGSYNEQFF

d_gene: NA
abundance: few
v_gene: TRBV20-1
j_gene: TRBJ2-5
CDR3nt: TGCAGTGGCTGGGGAGGGGGGGAAGAGACCCAGTACTTC
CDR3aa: CSGWGGGEETQYF

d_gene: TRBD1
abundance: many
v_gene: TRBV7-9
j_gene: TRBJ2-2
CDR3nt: TGTGCCAGCAGCTTCGGACAGGGGGCTTACACCGGGGAGCTGTTTTTT
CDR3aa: CASSFGQGAYTGELFF

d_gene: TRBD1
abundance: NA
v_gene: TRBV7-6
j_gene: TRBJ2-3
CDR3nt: TGTGCCAGCAGTTTAACGAGGGGGCGGAATAGCACAGATACGCAGTATTTT
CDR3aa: CASSLTRGRNSTDTQYF

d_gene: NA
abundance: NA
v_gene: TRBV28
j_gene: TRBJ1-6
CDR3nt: TGTGCCAGCAGTTTACCGGGTGGTTCACCCCTCCACTTT
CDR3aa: CASSLPGGSPLHF

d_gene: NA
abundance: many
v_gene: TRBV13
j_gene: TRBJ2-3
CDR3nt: TGTGCCAGCAGCTTAGGAGACCCCTCCCTAGATACGCAGTATTTT
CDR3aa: CASSLGDPSLDTQYF

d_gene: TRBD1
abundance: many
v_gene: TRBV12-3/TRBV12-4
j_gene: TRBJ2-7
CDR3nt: TGTGCCAGCAGTTTTGGACAGGGGGCTTTCTCCTACGAGCAGTACTTC
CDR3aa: CASSFGQGAFSYEQYF

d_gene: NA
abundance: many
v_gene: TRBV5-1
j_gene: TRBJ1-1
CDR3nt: TGCGCCAGCAGCTTGGGGAGCGGCATTGAAGCTTTCTTT
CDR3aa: CASSLGSGIEAFF

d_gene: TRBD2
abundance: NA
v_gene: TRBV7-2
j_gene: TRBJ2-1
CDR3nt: TGTGCCAGCAGCTTAGCGGGTAGCGGGGCCCTATACAATGAGCAGTTCTTC
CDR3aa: CASSLAGSGALYNEQFF

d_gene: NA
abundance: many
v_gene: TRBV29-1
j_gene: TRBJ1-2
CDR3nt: TGCAGCGCCCCGACGGCCTCAGGCTACACCTTC
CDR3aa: CSAPTASGYTF

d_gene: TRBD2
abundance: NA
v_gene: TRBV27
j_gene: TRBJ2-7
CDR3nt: TGTGCCAGCGGCGGGGGTACCTACGAGCAGTACTTC
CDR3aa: CASGGGTYEQYF

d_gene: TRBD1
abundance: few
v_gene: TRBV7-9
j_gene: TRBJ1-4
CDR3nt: TGTGCCAGCAGCTGGAGAACGACAGGGGCTAATGAAAAACTGTTTTTT
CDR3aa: CASSWRTTGANEKLFF

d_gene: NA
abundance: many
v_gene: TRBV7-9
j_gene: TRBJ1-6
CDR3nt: TGTGCCAGCAGCTTAGGGGGTCTCCGGAATTCACCCCTCCACTTT
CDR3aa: CASSLGGLRNSPLHF

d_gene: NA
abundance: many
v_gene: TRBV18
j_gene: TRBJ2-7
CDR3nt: TGTGCCAGCTCACCACCCCAGGGACCATATTACGAGCAGTACTTC
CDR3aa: CASSPPQGPYYEQYF

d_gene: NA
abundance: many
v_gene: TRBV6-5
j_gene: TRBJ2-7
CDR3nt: TGTGCCAGCAGTTACTCGAGTATGAACTTCTACGAGCAGTACTTC
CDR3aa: CASSYSSMNFYEQYF

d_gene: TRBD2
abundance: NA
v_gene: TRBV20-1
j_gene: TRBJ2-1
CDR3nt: TGCGGCGCACTAGCGGGGACCTACAATGAGCAGTTCTTC
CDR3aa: CGALAGTYNEQFF

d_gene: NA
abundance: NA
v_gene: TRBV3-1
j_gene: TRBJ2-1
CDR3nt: TGTGCCAGCAGCCAAGGCCAGGGCCCCGGCTCCTACAATGAGCAGTTCTTC
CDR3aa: CASSQGQGPGSYNEQFF

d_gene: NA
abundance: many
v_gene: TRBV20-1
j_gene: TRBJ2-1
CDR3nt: TGCAGTGCTAGCAAGTTAGCAGGGGGGAGAGGCAATGAGCAGTTCTTC
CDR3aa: CSASKLAGGRGNEQFF

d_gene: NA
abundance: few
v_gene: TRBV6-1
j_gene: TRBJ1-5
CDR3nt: TGTGCCAGCGGGTGGGCAGACCTCAATCAGCCCCAGCATTTT
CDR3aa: CASGWADLNQPQHF

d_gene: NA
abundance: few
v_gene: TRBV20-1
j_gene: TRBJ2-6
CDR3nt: TGCAGTGCTAGAGCGGACATTAGCTCTGGGGCCAACGTCCTGACTTTC
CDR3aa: CSARADISSGANVLTF

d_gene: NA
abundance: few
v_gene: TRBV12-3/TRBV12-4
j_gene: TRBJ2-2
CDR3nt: TGTGCCAGCAGTTTACCCTTTGGCAGCACTGAGCTGTTTTTT
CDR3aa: CASSLPFGSTELFF

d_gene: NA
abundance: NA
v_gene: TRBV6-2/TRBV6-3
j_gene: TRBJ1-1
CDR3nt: TGTGCCAGCAGTTACGGTCGTCGGGGGACTGAAGCTTTCTTT
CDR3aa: CASSYGRRGTEAFF

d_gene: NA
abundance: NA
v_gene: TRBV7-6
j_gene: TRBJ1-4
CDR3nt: TGTGCCAGCAGCTCACAGGTCCCTAATGAAAAACTGTTTTTT
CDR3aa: CASSSQVPNEKLFF

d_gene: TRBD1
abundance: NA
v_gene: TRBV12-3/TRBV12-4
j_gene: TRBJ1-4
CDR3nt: TGTGCCAGCACCCGGAGGGGGCTCGCTAATGAAAAACTGTTTTTT
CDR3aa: CASTRRGLANEKLFF

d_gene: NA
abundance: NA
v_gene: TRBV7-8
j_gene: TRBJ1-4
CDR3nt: TGTGCCATCAGCTTGCAAGGGGGAAGTTATGGAAAACTGTTTTTT
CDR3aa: CAISLQGGSYGKLFF

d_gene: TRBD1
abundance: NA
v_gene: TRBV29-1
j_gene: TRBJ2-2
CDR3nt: TGCAGCGTTGGGACAGGGGTAGACACCGGGGAGCTGTTTTTT
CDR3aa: CSVGTGVDTGELFF

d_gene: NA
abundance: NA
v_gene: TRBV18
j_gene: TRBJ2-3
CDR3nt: TGTGCCAGCTCACCACCGGGGCTGGGACCAGATACGCAGTATTTT
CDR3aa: CASSPPGLGPDTQYF

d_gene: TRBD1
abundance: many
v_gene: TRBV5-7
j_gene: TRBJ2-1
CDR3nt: TGTGCCAGCAGCTTTAAGGGGGCAGGCTCCTACAATGAGCAGTTCTTC
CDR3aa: CASSFKGAGSYNEQFF

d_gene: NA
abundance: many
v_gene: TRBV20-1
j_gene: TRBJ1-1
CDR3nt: TGCAGTGCTACGGGACGGCTGAACACTGAAGCTTTCTTT
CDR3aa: CSATGRLNTEAFF

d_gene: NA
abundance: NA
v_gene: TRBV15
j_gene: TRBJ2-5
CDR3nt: TGTGCCACCAGCTCCCAAGGGACCCAGTACTTC
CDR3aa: CATSSQGTQYF

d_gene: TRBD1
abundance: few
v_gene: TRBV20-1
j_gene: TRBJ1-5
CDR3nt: TGCAGTGCTAGTCCGGGACAGAACAATCAGCCCCAGCATTTT
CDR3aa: CSASPGQNNQPQHF

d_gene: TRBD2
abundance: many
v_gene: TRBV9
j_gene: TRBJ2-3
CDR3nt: TGTGCCAGCAGCCCGGGACTAGCGGGGGGCCGAGATACGCAGTATTTT
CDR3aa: CASSPGLAGGRDTQYF

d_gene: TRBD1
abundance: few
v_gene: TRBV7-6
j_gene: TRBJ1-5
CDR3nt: TGTGCCAGCAGCTTTGGACAGGGACAGCCCCAGCATTTT
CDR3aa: CASSFGQGQPQHF

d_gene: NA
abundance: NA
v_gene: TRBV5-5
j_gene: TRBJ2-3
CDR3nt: TGTGCCAGCAGCTTGATTTGGGGGAAACTAACAGATACGCAGTATTTT
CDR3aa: CASSLIWGKLTDTQYF

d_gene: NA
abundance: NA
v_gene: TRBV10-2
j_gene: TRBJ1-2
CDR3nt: TGCGCCAGCAGTGATTGGGAGAACTATGGCTACACCTTC
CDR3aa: CASSDWENYGYTF

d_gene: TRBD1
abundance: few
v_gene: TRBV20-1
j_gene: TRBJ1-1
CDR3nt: TGCAGTGCTAGAGGGGACAGGGGACGCAACACTGAAGCTTTCTTT
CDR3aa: CSARGDRGRNTEAFF

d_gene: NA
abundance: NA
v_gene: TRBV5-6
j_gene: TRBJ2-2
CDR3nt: TGTGCCAGCAGCGTCGGTCGCGGGGAGCTGTTTTTT
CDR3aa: CASSVGRGELFF

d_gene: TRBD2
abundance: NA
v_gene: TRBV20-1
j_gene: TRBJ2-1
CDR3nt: TGCAGTGCCCCAGCGGGGGGGGCCCCCGGCAATGAGCAGTTCTTC
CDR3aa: CSAPAGGAPGNEQFF

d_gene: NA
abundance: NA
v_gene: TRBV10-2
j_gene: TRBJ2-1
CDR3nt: TGCGCCAGCAGTGAGGGGCCTGGCGAGTTCTTC
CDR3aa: CASSEGPGEFF

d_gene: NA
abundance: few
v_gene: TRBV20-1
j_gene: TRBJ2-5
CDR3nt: TGCAGTGCTAGAGGCTATAAAGGATTCGGTCAAGAGACCCAGTACTTC
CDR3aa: CSARGYKGFGQETQYF